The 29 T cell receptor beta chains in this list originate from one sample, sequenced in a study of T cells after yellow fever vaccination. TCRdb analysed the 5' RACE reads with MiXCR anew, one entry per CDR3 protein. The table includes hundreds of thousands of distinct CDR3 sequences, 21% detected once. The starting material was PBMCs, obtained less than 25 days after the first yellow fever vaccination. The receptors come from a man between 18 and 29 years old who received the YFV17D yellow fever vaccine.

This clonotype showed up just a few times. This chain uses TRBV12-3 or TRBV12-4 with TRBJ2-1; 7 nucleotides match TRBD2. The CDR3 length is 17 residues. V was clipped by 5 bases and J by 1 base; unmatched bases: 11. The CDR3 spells CASSPTELALSYNEQFF. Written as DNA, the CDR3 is TGTGCCAGCAGTCCCACGGAACTAGCGCTTTCCTACAATGAGCAGTTCTTC.

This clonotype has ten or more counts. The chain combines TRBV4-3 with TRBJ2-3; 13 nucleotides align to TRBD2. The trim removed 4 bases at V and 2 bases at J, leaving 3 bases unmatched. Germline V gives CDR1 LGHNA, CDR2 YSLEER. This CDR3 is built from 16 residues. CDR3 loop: CASSPLAGGNTDTQYF. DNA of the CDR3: TGCGCCAGCAGCCCACTAGCGGGGGGGAACACAGATACGCAGTATTTT.

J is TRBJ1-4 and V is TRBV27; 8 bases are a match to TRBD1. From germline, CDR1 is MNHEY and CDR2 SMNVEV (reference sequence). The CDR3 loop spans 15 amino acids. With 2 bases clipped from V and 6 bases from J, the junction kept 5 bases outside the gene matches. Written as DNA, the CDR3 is TGTGCCAGCAGTTTACAAACAGGGGGGGATGAAAAACTGTTTTTT. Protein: CASSLQTGGDEKLFF.

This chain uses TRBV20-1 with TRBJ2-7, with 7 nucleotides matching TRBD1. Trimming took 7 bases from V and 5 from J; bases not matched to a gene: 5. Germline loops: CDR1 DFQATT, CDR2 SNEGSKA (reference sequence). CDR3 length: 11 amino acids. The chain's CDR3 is CSVPGQNEQYF. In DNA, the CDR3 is TGCAGTGTCCCGGGACAGAACGAGCAGTACTTC.

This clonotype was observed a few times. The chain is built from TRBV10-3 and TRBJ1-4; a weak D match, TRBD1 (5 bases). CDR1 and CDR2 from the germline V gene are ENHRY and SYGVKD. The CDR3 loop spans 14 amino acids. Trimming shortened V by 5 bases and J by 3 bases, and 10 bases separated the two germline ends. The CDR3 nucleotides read TGTGCCATCAGTCGGGACGGTGCTAATGAAAAACTGTTTTTT. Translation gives CAISRDGANEKLFF.

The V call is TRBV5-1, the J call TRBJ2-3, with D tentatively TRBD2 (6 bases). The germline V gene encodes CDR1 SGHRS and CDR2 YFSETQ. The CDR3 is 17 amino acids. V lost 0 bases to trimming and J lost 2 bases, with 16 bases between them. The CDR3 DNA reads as TGCGCCAGCAGCTTGGCCTTCGGGGGAACTTCCACAGATACGCAGTATTTT. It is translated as CASSLAFGGTSTDTQYF. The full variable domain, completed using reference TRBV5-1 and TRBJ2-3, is KAGVTQTPRYLIKTRGQQVTLSCSPISGHRSVSWYQQTPGQGLQFLFEYFSETQRNKGNFPGRFSGRQFSNSRSEMNVSTLELGDSALYLCASSLAFGGTSTDTQYFGPGTRLTVL.

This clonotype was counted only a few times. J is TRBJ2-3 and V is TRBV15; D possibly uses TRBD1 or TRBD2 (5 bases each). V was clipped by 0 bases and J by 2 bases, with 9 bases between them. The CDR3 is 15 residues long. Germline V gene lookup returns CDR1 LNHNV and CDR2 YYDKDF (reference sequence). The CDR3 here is CATSREGRDTDTQYF. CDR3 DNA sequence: TGTGCCACCAGCAGAGAGGGACGGGACACAGATACGCAGTATTTT.

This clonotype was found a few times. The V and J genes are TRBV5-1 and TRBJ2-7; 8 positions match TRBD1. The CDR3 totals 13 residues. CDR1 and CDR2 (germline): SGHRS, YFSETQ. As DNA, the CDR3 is TGCCAGTTCGGGCAGGGGGCGTTACGAGAGCAGTACGTC. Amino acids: CQFGQGALREQYV.

CDR3 sequence: CASSFAGGSNNSPLHF. The CDR3 DNA is TGTGCCAGCAGCTTTGCAGGAGGGTCAAATAATTCACCCCTCCACTTT. The chain recombines TRBV7-2 with TRBJ1-6; no clear D gene. This CDR3 is 16 amino acids long. Trimming shortened V by 3 bases and J by 5 bases, and 14 bases separated the two germline ends. CDR1 and CDR2 from the germline V gene are SGHTA and FQGNSA.

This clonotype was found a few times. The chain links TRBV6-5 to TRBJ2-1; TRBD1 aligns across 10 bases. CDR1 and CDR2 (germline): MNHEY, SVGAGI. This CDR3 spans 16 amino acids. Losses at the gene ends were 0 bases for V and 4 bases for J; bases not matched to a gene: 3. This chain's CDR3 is CASSYSRDRGYNEQFF. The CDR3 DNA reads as TGTGCCAGCAGTTACTCCCGGGACAGGGGATACAATGAGCAGTTCTTC.

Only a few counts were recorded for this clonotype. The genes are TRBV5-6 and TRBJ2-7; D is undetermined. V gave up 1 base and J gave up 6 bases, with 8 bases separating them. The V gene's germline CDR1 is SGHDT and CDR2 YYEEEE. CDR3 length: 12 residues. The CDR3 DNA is TGTGCCAGCAGCTTGTGGCAGTTCGAGCAGTACTTC. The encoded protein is CASSLWQFEQYF.

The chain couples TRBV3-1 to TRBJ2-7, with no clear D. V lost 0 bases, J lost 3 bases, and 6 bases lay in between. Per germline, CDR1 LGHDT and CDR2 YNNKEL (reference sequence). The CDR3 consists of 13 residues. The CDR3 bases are TGTGCCAGCAGCCAAGATCCGGGCTACGAGCAGTACGTC. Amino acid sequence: CASSQDPGYEQYV.

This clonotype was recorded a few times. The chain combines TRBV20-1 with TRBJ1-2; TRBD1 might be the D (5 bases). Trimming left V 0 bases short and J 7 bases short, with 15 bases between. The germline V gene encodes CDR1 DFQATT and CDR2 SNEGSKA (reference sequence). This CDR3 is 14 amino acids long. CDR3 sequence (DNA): TGCAGTGCTAGAGAATCGCTGGGACTCCCTGGCTACACCTTC. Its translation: CSARESLGLPGYTF.

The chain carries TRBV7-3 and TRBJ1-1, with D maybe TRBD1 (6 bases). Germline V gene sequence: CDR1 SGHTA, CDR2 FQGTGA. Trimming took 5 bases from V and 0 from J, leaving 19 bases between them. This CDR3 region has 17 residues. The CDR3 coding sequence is TGTGCCAGCAGCCCCAATGGAGGGGGGATCATGAACACTGAAGCTTTCTTT. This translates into CASSPNGGGIMNTEAFF.

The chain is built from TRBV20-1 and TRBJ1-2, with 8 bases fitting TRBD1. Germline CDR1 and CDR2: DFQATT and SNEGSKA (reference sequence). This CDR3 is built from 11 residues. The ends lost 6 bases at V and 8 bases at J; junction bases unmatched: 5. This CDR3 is CSAMTGAGYTF. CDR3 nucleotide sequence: TGCAGTGCCATGACAGGGGCCGGCTACACCTTC.

The chain's CDR3 is CASSPYYGELFF. CDR3 nucleotides: TGTGCCAGCAGCCCATATTACGGGGAGCTGTTTTTT. This chain joins TRBV7-2 and TRBJ2-2, with D unclear. Trimming took off 5 bases at V and 7 bases at J, with 8 bases between the two ends. The CDR3 is 12 amino acids. CDR1 is SGHTA and CDR2 is FQGNSA in the germline V gene.

The CDR3 DNA reads TGTGCCAGCAGCCACTGGACAGGGGGAAATCAAGAGACCCAGTACTTC. Protein product: CASSHWTGGNQETQYF. The chain uses TRBV7-9 and TRBJ2-5, with TRBD1 matching 10 bases. The V segment lost 5 bases and the J segment 2 bases; nucleotides outside the gene matches: 8. Germline V gene sequence: CDR1 SEHNR, CDR2 FQNEAQ (reference sequence). The CDR3 sequence is 16 residues long.

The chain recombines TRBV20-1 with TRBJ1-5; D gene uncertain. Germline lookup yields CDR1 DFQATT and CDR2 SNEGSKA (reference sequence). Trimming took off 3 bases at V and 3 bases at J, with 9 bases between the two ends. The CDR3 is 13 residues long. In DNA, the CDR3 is TGCAGTGCTAGGAACAGCAACAATCAGCCCCAGCATTTT. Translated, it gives CSARNSNNQPQHF.

The CDR3: CSARDPQETQYF. The CDR3 DNA reads TGCAGTGCCCGGGACCCTCAAGAGACCCAGTACTTC. The chain uses TRBV20-1 and TRBJ2-5; TRBD1 or TRBD2 may be the D gene (5 bases each). The CDR3 runs 12 residues. V was cut by 6 bases and J by 2 bases, with 10 bases left in between. The germline V gene encodes CDR1 DFQATT and CDR2 SNEGSKA (reference sequence).

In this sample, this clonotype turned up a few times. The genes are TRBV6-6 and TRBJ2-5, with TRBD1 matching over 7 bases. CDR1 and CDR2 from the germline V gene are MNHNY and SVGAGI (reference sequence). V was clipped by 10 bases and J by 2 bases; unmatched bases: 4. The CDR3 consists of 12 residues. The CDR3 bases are TGTGCCACCAGGGGGTATCAAGAGACCCAGTACTTC. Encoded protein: CATRGYQETQYF.

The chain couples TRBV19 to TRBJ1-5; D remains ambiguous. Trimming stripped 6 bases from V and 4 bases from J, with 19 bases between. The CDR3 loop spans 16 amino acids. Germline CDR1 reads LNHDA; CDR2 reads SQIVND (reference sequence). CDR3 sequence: CASSEYSGMPNQPQHF. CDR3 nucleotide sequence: TGTGCCAGTAGCGAATATAGTGGGATGCCTAATCAGCCCCAGCATTTT.

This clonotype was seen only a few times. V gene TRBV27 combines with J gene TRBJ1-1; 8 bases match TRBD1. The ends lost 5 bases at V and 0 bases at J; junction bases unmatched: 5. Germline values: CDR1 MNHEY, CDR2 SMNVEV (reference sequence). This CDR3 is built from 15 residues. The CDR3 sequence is CASSLTGGMNTEAFF. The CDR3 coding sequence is TGTGCCAGCAGTCTTACAGGGGGGATGAACACTGAAGCTTTCTTT.

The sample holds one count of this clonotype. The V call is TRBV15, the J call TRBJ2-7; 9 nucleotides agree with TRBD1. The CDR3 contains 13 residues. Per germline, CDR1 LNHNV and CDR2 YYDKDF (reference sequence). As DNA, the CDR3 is TGTGCCACCAGCAGAGATCTGGGGGACAGGGTGGTCGTC. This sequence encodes CATSRDLGDRVVV.

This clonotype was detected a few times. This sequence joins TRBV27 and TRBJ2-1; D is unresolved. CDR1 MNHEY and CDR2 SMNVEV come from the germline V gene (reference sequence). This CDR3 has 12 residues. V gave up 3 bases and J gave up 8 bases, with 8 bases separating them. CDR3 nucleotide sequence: TGTGCCAGCAGTTTCTCGCCCCATGAGCAGTTCTTC. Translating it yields CASSFSPHEQFF.

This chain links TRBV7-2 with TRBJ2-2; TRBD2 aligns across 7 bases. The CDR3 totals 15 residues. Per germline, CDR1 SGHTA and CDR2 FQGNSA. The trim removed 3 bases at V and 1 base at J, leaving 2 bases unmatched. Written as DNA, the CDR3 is TGTGCCAGCAGCTTGGGACTACAGAACACCGGGGAGCTGTTTTTT. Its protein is CASSLGLQNTGELFF. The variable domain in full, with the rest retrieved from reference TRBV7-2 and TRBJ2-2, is GAGVSQSPSNKVTEKGKDVELRCDPISGHTALYWYRQSLGQGLEFLIYFQGNSAPDKSGLPSDRFSAERTGGSVSTLTIQRTQQEDSAVYLCASSLGLQNTGELFFGEGSRLTVL.

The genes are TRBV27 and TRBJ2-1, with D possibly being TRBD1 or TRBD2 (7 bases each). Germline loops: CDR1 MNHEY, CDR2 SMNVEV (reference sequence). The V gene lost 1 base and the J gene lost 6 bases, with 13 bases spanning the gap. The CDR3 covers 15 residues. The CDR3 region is CASSLYGEGANEQFF. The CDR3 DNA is TGTGCCAGCAGTTTATATGGGGAGGGGGCCAATGAGCAGTTCTTC.

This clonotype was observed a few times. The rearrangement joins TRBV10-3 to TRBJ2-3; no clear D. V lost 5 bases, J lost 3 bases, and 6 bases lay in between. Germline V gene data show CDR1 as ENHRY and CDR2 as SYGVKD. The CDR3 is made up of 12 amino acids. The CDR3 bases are TGTGCCATCAGTCAGGTTACAGATACGCAGTATTTT. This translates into CAISQVTDTQYF.

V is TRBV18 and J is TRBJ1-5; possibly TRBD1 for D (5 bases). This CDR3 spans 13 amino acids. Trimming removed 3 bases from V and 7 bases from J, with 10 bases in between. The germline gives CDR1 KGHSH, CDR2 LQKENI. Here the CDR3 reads CASSPGTGQPQHF. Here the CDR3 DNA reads TGTGCCAGCTCACCCGGGACCGGGCAGCCCCAGCATTTT.

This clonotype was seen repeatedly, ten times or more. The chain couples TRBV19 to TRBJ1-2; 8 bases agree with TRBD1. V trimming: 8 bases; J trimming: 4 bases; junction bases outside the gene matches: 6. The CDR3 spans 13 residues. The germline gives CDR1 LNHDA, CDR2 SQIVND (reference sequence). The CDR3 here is CASQNDRGYGYTF. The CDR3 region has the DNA TGTGCCAGTCAGAACGACAGGGGCTATGGCTACACCTTC.